Each of the 13 T cell receptor beta chains below was sequenced from the same sample in a study of vaccination effects on CD4 cells after COVID-19. Assay: immunoSEQ multiplex PCR; the TCRdb copy retains only in-frame clones and omits some. The data show 25,000 to 30,000 clones, around four fifths seen once. Expansion with viral peptide pools was applied to antigen-specific CD4+ T cells by the ViraFEST assay prior to sequencing. Having been cultured for ten to eleven days, the cells underwent CD4+ T cell isolation. Participants completed two doses of the BNT162b2 or mRNA-1273 vaccine. The antigens these receptors bind are not known. Source: CD4+ T cells from PBMCs cultured with HCoV-NL63 spike peptides, taken after COVID-19 vaccination. These receptors were obtained from a human donor who received a COVID-19 vaccine.

The CDR3 sequence: CASSLDPGGYNEQFF. CDR3 nucleotide sequence: TGTGCCAGCAGCTTAGACCCGGGGGGCTACAATGAGCAGTTCTTC. The V call is TRBV7-9, the J call TRBJ2-1; 7 bases are a match to TRBD2. Germline CDR1 and CDR2: SEHNR and FQNEAQ (reference sequence). The V and J ends lost 1 base and 3 bases, in that order; junction bases with no gene match: 3. The CDR3 spans 15 residues.

This rearrangement joins TRBV14 to TRBJ2-4; D unclear. The CDR3 length is 12 residues. Germline V CDR1 and CDR2: SGHDN, FVKESK. V lost 0 bases and J 7 bases, leaving 4 bases between the germline ends. As DNA, the CDR3 is TGTGCCAGCAGCCAAGACCGGAACATTCAGTACTTC. Its translation: CASSQDRNIQYF. Together with reference TRBV14 and TRBJ2-4, the CDR3 gives the full variable domain: EAGVTQFPSHSVIEKGQTVTLRCDPISGHDNLYWYRRVMGKEIKFLLHFVKESKQDESGMPNNRFLAERTGGTYSTLKVQPAELEDSGVYFCASSQDRNIQYFGAGTRLSVL.

The chain has TRBV5-1 and TRBJ2-1, with 9 bases aligning to TRBD2. The CDR3 runs 15 residues. The germline CDR1 and CDR2 sequences are SGHRS and YFSETQ. V lost 7 bases to trimming and J lost 5 bases; unmatched junction nucleotides: 10. CDR3 sequence reads: CASAPGTSRNNEQFF. The CDR3 region has the DNA TGCGCCAGCGCCCCCGGGACTAGCAGAAACAATGAGCAGTTCTTC.

The chain recombines TRBV10-3 with TRBJ1-1, with 7 bases lining up with TRBD1. This CDR3 has 16 amino acids. The germline V gene has CDR1 ENHRY and CDR2 SYGVKD. After removal of 11 bases from V and 1 base from J, the junction contained 16 bases not matched to a gene. In nucleotides, the CDR3 is TGTGCCTCGGGGCCGACAGGGAGGTTCGGGAACACTGAAGCTTTCTTT. Its protein product is CASGPTGRFGNTEAFF.

The chain carries TRBV5-1 and TRBJ2-7; the D gene is possibly TRBD1 (5 bases). The CDR3 loop spans 13 amino acids. Germline-derived CDR1 and CDR2 are SGHRS and YFSETQ. V was pared by 0 bases and J by 1 base, with 5 bases between. CDR3 in amino acids: CASSLDRSYEQYF. CDR3 in DNA: TGCGCCAGCAGCTTGGACAGGTCCTACGAGCAGTACTTC.

The gene calls are TRBV9 and TRBJ1-5; tentatively, D is TRBD1 (6 bases). V lost 2 bases and J lost 6, with 12 bases in between. This CDR3 comprises 14 residues. CDR1 and CDR2 from the germline V gene are SGDLS and YYNGEE. The CDR3 sequence: CASSVGGGGQPQHF. The CDR3 DNA reads TGTGCCAGCAGCGTGGGAGGGGGAGGTCAGCCCCAGCATTTT.

V is TRBV6-1 and J is TRBJ2-4, with TRBD2 as a possible D gene (6 bases). V was trimmed by 3 bases and J by 7 bases, leaving 13 bases between them. Germline CDR1 MNHNS, CDR2 SASEGT. There are 14 residues in the CDR3. The CDR3 region is CASSDRLVLNIQYF. In DNA, the CDR3 is TGTGCCAGCAGTGACCGACTAGTCTTGAACATTCAGTACTTC.

The chain links TRBV18 to TRBJ2-7; D possibly corresponds to TRBD2 (7 bases). The CDR3 consists of 14 residues. V was trimmed by 3 bases and J by 5 bases, leaving 14 bases between them. Germline CDR1 reads KGHSH; CDR2 reads LQKENI. The CDR3 reads CASSPGGGKNEQYF. CDR3 bases: TGTGCCAGCTCACCGGGCGGGGGCAAAAACGAGCAGTACTTC.

The chain has TRBV12-3 or TRBV12-4 and TRBJ1-2; D is undetermined. Deletions cut 6 bases from V and 4 bases from J, with 12 bases between. The CDR3 is made up of 13 amino acids. The CDR3 is CASRDTSPYGYTF. The CDR3 DNA sequence: TGTGCCAGCAGGGATACATCTCCCTATGGCTACACCTTC.

The rearrangement joins TRBV5-1 to TRBJ1-6; perhaps TRBD1 as D (5 bases). This CDR3 is 14 amino acids long. The ends were cut back, 0 bases at V and 8 bases at J, with 9 bases in the middle. CDR1 and CDR2 from the germline V gene are SGHRS and YFSETQ. The CDR3 sequence: CASSLGRDDSPLHF. The CDR3 DNA sequence: TGCGCCAGCAGCTTGGGCAGGGATGATTCACCCCTCCACTTT. Looking up the rest from reference TRBV5-1 and TRBJ1-6 gives the full variable domain: KAGVTQTPRYLIKTRGQQVTLSCSPISGHRSVSWYQQTPGQGLQFLFEYFSETQRNKGNFPGRFSGRQFSNSRSEMNVSTLELGDSALYLCASSLGRDDSPLHFGNGTRLTVT.

This chain uses TRBV18 with TRBJ2-1; TRBD2 matches at 12 bases. CDR1 KGHSH and CDR2 LQKENI come from the germline V gene. The CDR3 extends over 15 amino acids. Losses at the gene ends were 2 bases for V and 9 bases for J; bases not matched to a gene: 5. Written as DNA, the CDR3 is TGTGCCAGCTCACCAGGACTAGCGGGATCGTTTGAGCAGTTCTTC. Translation gives CASSPGLAGSFEQFF.

V is TRBV6-6 and J is TRBJ2-3; unclear D gene. The CDR3 covers 14 residues. The germline V and J ends were trimmed by 0 bases and 1 base, with 5 bases remaining between them. Germline V CDR1 and CDR2: MNHNY, SVGAGI (reference sequence). The CDR3 DNA reads TGTGCCAGCAGTTACTCAGGCGGCACAGATACGCAGTATTTT. Translated, it gives CASSYSGGTDTQYF.

This sequence joins TRBV9 and TRBJ2-5; TRBD2 aligns across 10 bases. The germline V gene has CDR1 SGDLS and CDR2 YYNGEE. The V segment lost 0 bases and the J segment 5 bases; nucleotides outside the gene matches: 7. This CDR3 has 16 residues. This chain's CDR3 is CASSVAASGGVETQYF. DNA of the CDR3: TGTGCCAGCAGCGTAGCCGCTAGCGGGGGTGTCGAGACCCAGTACTTC.